This T cell receptor (beta chain) was found in a study of cytomegalovirus exposure and HLA in healthy donors. General study findings and limits: Follow-up analysis seemed to connect common viral pathogens with several of the most significant clusters identified.

60 Vbeta and 13 Jbeta primers were used in PCR. Measured with immunoSEQ multiplex PCR; TCRdb has only the in-frame clones, and not every one. Its listing shows about 39,000 clones. Worth noting for this clone: What it recognizes is unknown.

The germline CDR1 and CDR2 sequences are MDHEN and SYDVKM. Trimming took 4 bases from V and 3 from J; bases not matched to a gene: 6. CDR3 length: 16 residues. What was sequenced was PBMCs. The rearrangement links TRBV28 to TRBJ2-3; 11 bases agree with TRBD2. The source of this sequence is a male donor in good health and CMV-seronegative. The CDR3 loop reads CASSSPSSGGTDTQYF. The CDR3 DNA sequence: TGTGCCAGCAGTTCCCCTTCTAGCGGGGGGACAGATACGCAGTATTTT. Drawing the rest from reference TRBV28 and TRBJ2-3, the complete variable domain is DVKVTQSSRYLVKRTGEKVFLECVQDMDHENMFWYRQDPGLGLRLIYFSYDVKMKEKGDIPEGYSVSREKKERFSLILESASTNQTSMYLCASSSPSSGGTDTQYFGPGTRLTVL.